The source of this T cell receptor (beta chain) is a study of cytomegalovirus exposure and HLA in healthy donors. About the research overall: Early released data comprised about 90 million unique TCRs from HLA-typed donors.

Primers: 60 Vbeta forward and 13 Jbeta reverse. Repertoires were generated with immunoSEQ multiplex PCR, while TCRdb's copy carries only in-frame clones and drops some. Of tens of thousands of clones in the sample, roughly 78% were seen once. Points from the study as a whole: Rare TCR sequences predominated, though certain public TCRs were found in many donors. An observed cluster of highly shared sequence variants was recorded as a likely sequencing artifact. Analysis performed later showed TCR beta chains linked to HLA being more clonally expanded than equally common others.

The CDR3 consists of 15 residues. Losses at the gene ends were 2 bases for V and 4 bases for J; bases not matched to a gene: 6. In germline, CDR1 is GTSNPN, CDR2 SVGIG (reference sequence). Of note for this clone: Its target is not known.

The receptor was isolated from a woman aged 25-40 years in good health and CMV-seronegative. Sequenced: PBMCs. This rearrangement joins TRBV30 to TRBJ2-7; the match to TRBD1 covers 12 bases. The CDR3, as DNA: TGTGCCTGGAGTCACGGGACAGGGGGCCCGTACGAGCAGTACTTC. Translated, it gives CAWSHGTGGPYEQYF.